These T cell receptor beta chains were read from a single sample in a study of shared clonotypes between healthy human individuals. The repertoire was sequenced with immunoSEQ multiplex PCR; TCRdb's copy has only in-frame clones and lacks some. This table holds roughly 2,000,000 clones, 93% found once. The sequencing input was naive CD8+ T cells from PBMCs. The receptors come from a young man in good health. Some clones in this sample may be carry-over from other donors' samples. Each CDR3 is given with its conserved first and last residue. The D gene is left open where the match is weak.

j_call v_call d_call cdr3_length cdr3_aa cdr3_nt
TRBJ2-2 TRBV27 TRBD2 16 CATNSIAGASTGELFF TGTGCCACGAACTCAATAGCGGGAGCTAGCACCGGGGAGCTGTTTTTT
TRBJ2-7 TRBV29-1 TRBD2 13 CSAGTSFPYEQYF TGCAGCGCCGGGACTAGCTTTCCCTACGAGCAGTACTTC
TRBJ2-7 TRBV5-1 TRBD1 13 CASSAQGVYEQYF TGCGCCAGCAGTGCGCAGGGGGTCTACGAGCAGTACTTC
TRBJ2-3 TRBV5-4 NA 16 CASSLAGAGLPDTQYF TGTGCCAGCAGCTTGGCCGGGGCCGGATTACCAGATACGCAGTATTTT
TRBJ2-7 TRBV19 NA 13 CASSKAGPYEQYF TGTGCCAGTAGTAAGGCGGGCCCCTACGAGCAGTACTTC
TRBJ2-7 TRBV7-6 TRBD2 15 CASSLGSGGPYEQYF TGTGCCAGCAGCTTAGGGTCGGGAGGACCCTACGAGCAGTACTTC
TRBJ2-1 TRBV6-5 NA 14 CASSPDFSYNEQFF TGTGCCAGCAGTCCAGACTTCTCCTACAATGAGCAGTTCTTC
TRBJ2-6 TRBV19 NA 16 CASSREALSGANVLTF TGTGCCAGTAGCCGGGAAGCCCTCTCTGGGGCCAACGTCCTGACTTTC
TRBJ2-7 TRBV7-6 NA 16 CASSKDVASEIYEQYF TGTGCCAGCAGCAAGGACGTCGCTAGCGAGATCTACGAGCAGTACTTC
TRBJ1-2 TRBV30 TRBD1 15 CAWSVGDRVRRGYTF TGTGCCTGGAGTGTTGGGGACAGGGTGAGGCGAGGCTACACCTTC
TRBJ1-3 TRBV9 TRBD1 17 CASSVAGTGFLGNTIYF TGTGCCAGCAGCGTAGCGGGGACAGGGTTTCTTGGAAACACCATATATTTT
TRBJ2-7 TRBV7-3 TRBD1 14 CASSLAGGNYEQYF TGTGCCAGCAGCTTAGCAGGGGGTAACTACGAGCAGTACTTC
TRBJ2-5 TRBV7-8 NA 13 CASTLSGQETQYF TGTGCCAGCACACTCAGCGGCCAAGAGACCCAGTACTTC
TRBJ2-1 TRBV7-9 NA 10 CASRPNEQFF TGTGCCAGCAGGCCCAATGAGCAGTTCTTC
TRBJ2-1 TRBV9 TRBD2 15 CASSSTGSGINEQFF TGTGCCAGCAGCTCCACCGGTAGCGGGATCAATGAGCAGTTCTTC